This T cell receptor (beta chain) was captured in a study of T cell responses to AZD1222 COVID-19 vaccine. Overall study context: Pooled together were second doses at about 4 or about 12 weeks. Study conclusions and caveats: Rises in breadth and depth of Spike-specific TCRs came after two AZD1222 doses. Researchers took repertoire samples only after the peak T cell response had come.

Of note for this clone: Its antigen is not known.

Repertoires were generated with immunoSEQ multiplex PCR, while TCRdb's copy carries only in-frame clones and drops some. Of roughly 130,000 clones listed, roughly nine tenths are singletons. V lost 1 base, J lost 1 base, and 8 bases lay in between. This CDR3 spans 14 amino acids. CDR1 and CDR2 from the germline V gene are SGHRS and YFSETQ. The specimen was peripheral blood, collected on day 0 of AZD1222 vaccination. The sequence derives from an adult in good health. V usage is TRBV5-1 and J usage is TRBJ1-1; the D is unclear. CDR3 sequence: CASSLSSSNTEAFF. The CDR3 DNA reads TGCGCCAGCAGCTTGTCCAGTTCGAACACTGAAGCTTTCTTT.